Following are 30 T cell receptor beta chains from one sample sequenced in a study of T cell repertoires in cytomegalovirus infection. TCRdb analysed the reads with MiXCR anew, one entry per CDR3 protein. Seen here are 310,000 or so distinct CDR3 sequences, roughly 25% observed once, and the top ten hold more than 11%. The source material was PBMCs. The receptors were gathered from a human donor in good health (CMV status not recorded). Some clones in this sample may be carry-over from other donors' samples.

CDR3 nucleotide sequence: TGTGCCAGCAGTACGGCGCCCGGGAGCAAGTACTTC. Translation gives CASSTAPGSKYF. This chain joins TRBV28 and TRBJ2-7, with D perhaps matching TRBD2 (6 bases). V was clipped by 5 bases and J by 11 bases, with 16 bases between them. CDR3 length: 12 amino acids. The V gene's germline CDR1 is MDHEN and CDR2 SYDVKM.

This clonotype has a handful of counts. The chain combines TRBV29-1 with TRBJ2-1; 10 bases match TRBD2. The V segment lost 4 bases and the J segment 5 bases; nucleotides outside the gene matches: 2. This CDR3 region has 13 residues. Germline V gene sequence: CDR1 SQVTM, CDR2 ANQGSEA. CDR3: CSVGTSGNNEQFF. CDR3 nucleotide sequence: TGCAGCGTTGGGACTAGCGGCAACAATGAGCAGTTCTTC.

This clonotype was counted many times. V is TRBV6-5 and J is TRBJ2-7, with 8 bases fitting TRBD1. Germline CDR1 reads MNHEY; CDR2 reads SVGAGI. The CDR3 loop spans 15 amino acids. The J segment lost 4 bases and the V segment lost 0 bases, leaving 5 bases of the junction unmatched. The CDR3: CASSYSPQGGYEQYF. CDR3 nucleotide sequence: TGTGCCAGCAGTTACTCGCCACAGGGGGGATACGAGCAGTACTTC.

The chain is built from TRBV7-3 and TRBJ1-2; 10 nucleotides line up with TRBD1. CDR3 size: 14 residues. V was clipped by 5 bases and J by 8 bases; unmatched bases: 8. From germline, CDR1 is SGHTA and CDR2 FQGTGA. The CDR3 DNA sequence: TGTGCCAGCAGCCCGGGACAGGGGCCAAGGGGCTACACCTTC. This encodes CASSPGQGPRGYTF.

Many counts were recorded for this clonotype. V and J are TRBV12-3 or TRBV12-4 and TRBJ2-1, with 9 bases aligning to TRBD1. This CDR3 region has 16 residues. The V segment lost 5 bases and the J segment 7 bases; nucleotides outside the gene matches: 12. Here the CDR3 reads CASSQGQGDLGNEQFF. Here the CDR3 DNA reads TGTGCCAGCAGTCAGGGACAGGGTGATTTAGGGAATGAGCAGTTCTTC.

This clonotype was seen more than once but under ten times. The chain recombines TRBV12-3 or TRBV12-4 with TRBJ1-1; TRBD1 might be the D (6 bases). The length of the CDR3 is 15 residues. With 3 bases removed from V and 3 bases from J, the gap between germline ends came to 14 bases. CDR3 nucleotides: TGTGCCAGCAGTTTGGGGGCAGGGAGGGACACTGAAGCTTTCTTT. Translating it yields CASSLGAGRDTEAFF.

The chain uses TRBV3-1 and TRBJ2-1; 10 nucleotides align to TRBD1. This CDR3 is 14 amino acids long. Germline V CDR1 and CDR2: LGHDT, YNNKEL (reference sequence). With V trimmed by 4 bases and J by 6 bases, 3 bases remained unmatched. CDR3 in amino acids: CASSPWTGGNEQFF. The CDR3 DNA follows: TGTGCCAGCAGCCCTTGGACAGGGGGCAATGAGCAGTTCTTC.

This clonotype was detected only a few times. V and J are TRBV10-3 and TRBJ1-1; TRBD1 matches at 8 bases. V was clipped by 8 bases and J by 0 bases; unmatched bases: 8. Germline V gene data show CDR1 as ENHRY and CDR2 as SYGVKD. The CDR3 covers 15 residues. The chain's CDR3 is CAIGGRQGMNTEAFF. Here the CDR3 DNA reads TGTGCCATCGGAGGGAGACAGGGGATGAACACTGAAGCTTTCTTT.

The rearrangement uses TRBV29-1 and TRBJ2-5; D not resolved. The CDR3 spans 12 residues. V lost 2 bases, J lost 0 bases, and 4 bases lay in between. Germline V gene data show CDR1 as SQVTM and CDR2 as ANQGSEA. The CDR3 is CSVERDQETQYF. DNA for the CDR3: TGCAGCGTTGAAAGGGACCAAGAGACCCAGTACTTC.

The gene calls are TRBV9 and TRBJ2-1, with 11 positions matching TRBD2. Trimming took 0 bases from V and 4 from J; bases not matched to a gene: 3. This CDR3 comprises 16 residues. CDR1 is SGDLS and CDR2 is YYNGEE in the germline V gene. The CDR3 nucleotides read TGTGCCAGCAGCGTAGCGGGGACTAGCGGTTACAATGAGCAGTTCTTC. Its protein is CASSVAGTSGYNEQFF.

This clonotype was counted only a few times. The rearrangement joins TRBV5-6 to TRBJ1-4, with unresolved D. CDR3 size: 16 residues. Germline V gives CDR1 SGHDT, CDR2 YYEEEE. V was shortened by 4 bases and J by 3 bases, with 16 bases between the two germline ends. CDR3 nucleotides: TGTGCCAGCAGCCTCCTCGGTTCGGGGTCTAATGAAAAACTGTTTTTT. It is translated as CASSLLGSGSNEKLFF.

The chain uses TRBV28 and TRBJ2-1, with D tentatively TRBD1 (6 bases). V was shortened by 6 bases and J by 10 bases, with 10 bases between the two germline ends. The CDR3 is 11 amino acids. CDR1 MDHEN and CDR2 SYDVKM come from the germline V gene. For the CDR3, the DNA is TGTGCCAGCAGCCCGAGGGGGGAGCAGTTCTTC. It is translated as CASSPRGEQFF.

V usage is TRBV7-8 and J usage is TRBJ1-1; the D is unclear. This CDR3 region has 16 residues. V shed 0 bases and J shed 0 bases, with 11 bases lying between them. Germline values: CDR1 SGHVS, CDR2 FQNEAQ. Here the CDR3 DNA reads TGTGCCAGCAGCTTAGCTGTGGGCGGAGTGAACACTGAAGCTTTCTTT. Translating gives CASSLAVGGVNTEAFF.

This clonotype has at least ten counts. The V gene is TRBV28, the J gene TRBJ1-2; no reliable D call. The germline CDR1 and CDR2 sequences are MDHEN and SYDVKM. The CDR3 consists of 13 residues. The V and J ends lost 10 bases and 8 bases respectively, with 20 bases between them. This CDR3 is CATSIIGWSGYTF. DNA for the CDR3: TGTGCCACCTCTATCATCGGCTGGAGCGGCTACACCTTC.

This chain uses TRBV7-6 with TRBJ1-2; 11 bases map to TRBD1. This CDR3 is 14 amino acids long. Per germline, CDR1 SGHVS and CDR2 FNYEAQ. The V gene end was trimmed by 5 bases and the J gene end by 8 bases; junction bases not matched to a gene: 7. The CDR3 region is CASSPGQGARGYTF. CDR3 bases: TGTGCCAGCAGCCCCGGACAGGGGGCCAGAGGCTACACCTTC. Full variable domain (remainder filled in from reference TRBV7-6 and TRBJ1-2): GAGVSQSPRYKVTKRGQDVALRCDPISGHVSLYWYRQALGQGPEFLTYFNYEAQQDKSGLPNDRFSAERPEGSISTLTIQRTEQRDSAMYRCASSPGQGARGYTFGSGTRLTVV.

The CDR3 is CASSLEGSPVTGELFF. The CDR3 DNA sequence: TGCGCCAGCAGCTTGGAGGGCTCACCGGTCACCGGGGAGCTGTTTTTT. This chain joins TRBV5-1 and TRBJ2-2; D remains ambiguous. The CDR3 runs 16 residues. Germline V lookup: CDR1 SGHRS, CDR2 YFSETQ. Deletions cut 0 bases from V and 4 bases from J, with 13 bases between.

The chain uses TRBV2 and TRBJ2-6; TRBD1 matches 8 bases. The CDR3 contains 15 residues. Unmatched junction bases numbered 9, after V lost 10 bases and J lost 4 bases. Germline V gene sequence: CDR1 SNHLY, CDR2 FYNNEI. This chain's CDR3 is CATEDRETGANVLTF. DNA for the CDR3: TGTGCCACCGAGGACAGGGAGACCGGGGCCAACGTCCTGACTTTC.

This clonotype occurred many times. The V call is TRBV7-9, the J call TRBJ2-7, with D perhaps TRBD1 or TRBD2 (5 bases each). The CDR3 contains 14 residues. Trimming removed 4 bases from V and 2 bases from J, with 12 bases in between. CDR1 is SEHNR and CDR2 is FQNEAQ in the germline V gene (reference sequence). The CDR3 nucleotides are TGTGCCAGCAGCTCCCGGGACCGAACCTACGAGCAGTACTTC. It yields the protein CASSSRDRTYEQYF.

There are a few counts of this clonotype. V is TRBV12-5 and J is TRBJ1-2; D is ambiguous. Trimming took 6 bases from V and 8 from J, leaving 22 bases between them. This CDR3 has 15 amino acids. Germline V gene lookup returns CDR1 LGHNT and CDR2 FRNRAP. CDR3 in amino acids: CASGTSSAHSAGYTF. CDR3 nucleotides: TGTGCTAGTGGCACCTCCAGTGCCCACTCGGCCGGCTACACCTTC. Full variable domain (rest looked up from reference TRBV12-5 and TRBJ1-2): DARVTQTPRHKVTEMGQEVTMRCQPILGHNTVFWYRQTMMQGLELLAYFRNRAPLDDSGMPKDRFSAEMPDATLATLKIQPSEPRDSAVYFCASGTSSAHSAGYTFGSGTRLTVV.

This clonotype appeared a few times. V usage is TRBV28 and J usage is TRBJ2-1; 16 nucleotides align to TRBD2. Germline-derived CDR1 and CDR2 are MDHEN and SYDVKM. V shed 5 bases and J 13 bases; nucleotides not matched to a gene: 11. The CDR3 extends over 16 amino acids. CDR3 region: CASSPTGGLAGGPQFF. Written as DNA, the CDR3 is TGTGCCAGCAGTCCAACCGGGGGACTAGCGGGAGGGCCTCAGTTCTTC. Supplemented by reference TRBV28 and TRBJ2-1, the full variable domain reads DVKVTQSSRYLVKRTGEKVFLECVQDMDHENMFWYRQDPGLGLRLIYFSYDVKMKEKGDIPEGYSVSREKKERFSLILESASTNQTSMYLCASSPTGGLAGGPQFFGPGTRLTVL.

This clonotype was recorded many times. The chain combines TRBV29-1 with TRBJ2-2; TRBD1 matches at 8 bases. V was pared by 4 bases and J by 2 bases, with 9 bases of the junction left unmatched. The CDR3 totals 16 residues. Germline V lookup: CDR1 SQVTM, CDR2 ANQGSEA. CDR3 protein: CSVAQDRGPNTGELFF. As DNA, the CDR3 is TGCAGCGTTGCCCAAGACAGGGGCCCAAACACCGGGGAGCTGTTTTTT.

The chain joins TRBV7-2 to TRBJ2-1; D not certain. Germline CDR1 is SGHTA and CDR2 is FQGNSA. This CDR3 spans 18 amino acids. Between the trimmed V and J ends, which lost 2 bases and 3 bases, there was a span of 20 bases. Here the CDR3 DNA reads TGTGCCAGCAGCTTAAGTTACCCGGAATCAACGCACTACAATGAGCAGTTCTTC. This encodes CASSLSYPESTHYNEQFF.

The chain couples TRBV10-3 to TRBJ2-3; D gene uncertain. CDR1 and CDR2 from the germline V gene are ENHRY and SYGVKD. V gave up 4 bases and J gave up 0 bases, with 8 bases separating them. This CDR3 spans 14 amino acids. CDR3 loop: CAISAGQSTDTQYF. The CDR3 coding sequence is TGTGCCATCAGTGCTGGGCAAAGCACAGATACGCAGTATTTT.

The table lists this clonotype with a few counts. The chain has TRBV3-1 and TRBJ2-2; 7 bases map to TRBD2. The V and J ends lost 0 bases and 3 bases, in that order; junction bases with no gene match: 7. Germline values: CDR1 LGHDT, CDR2 YNNKEL (reference sequence). The CDR3 has 17 residues. The CDR3 spells CASSQDSGGSYTGELFF. DNA for the CDR3: TGTGCCAGCAGCCAAGATAGTGGCGGGAGCTACACCGGGGAGCTGTTTTTT.

The gene calls are TRBV28 and TRBJ2-1; tentatively, D is TRBD2 (6 bases). The CDR3 contains 15 residues. Germline CDR1 reads MDHEN; CDR2 reads SYDVKM. The V and J ends lost 3 bases and 3 bases respectively, with 12 bases between them. The CDR3 region is CASSFVAGLYNEQFF. CDR3 in DNA: TGTGCCAGCAGTTTTGTGGCGGGGCTCTACAATGAGCAGTTCTTC.

A word on this clonotype: The junction shows a germline mismatch at one end, possibly a read error. The chain joins TRBV28 to TRBJ2-4; unclear D gene. CDR1 is MDHEN and CDR2 is SYDVKM in the germline V gene. The CDR3 totals 14 residues. CDR3 loop: CASSRFGATNIQYF. Here the CDR3 DNA reads TGTGCCAGCAGTCGGTTCGGAGCCACAAACATTCAGTACTTC.

This clonotype was seen repeatedly, ten times or more. The CDR3 region is CATSAKGQGFYNEQFF. CDR3 DNA sequence: TGTGCCACCAGTGCCAAAGGACAGGGCTTTTACAATGAGCAGTTCTTC. The chain is built from TRBV24-1 and TRBJ2-1; TRBD1 aligns across 8 bases. The junction had 9 bases not matched to a gene; V was cut back by 5 bases and J by 4 bases. Germline V gene data show CDR1 as KGHDR and CDR2 as SFDVKD. The CDR3 covers 16 residues.

The genes are TRBV12-3 or TRBV12-4 and TRBJ2-5; 7 nucleotides line up with TRBD1. The CDR3 runs 15 residues. J was trimmed by 2 bases and V by 1 base; bases with no gene match: 4. DNA of the CDR3: TGTGCCAGCAGTTTAGTGAGGGACAGACAAGAGACCCAGTACTTC. It specifies CASSLVRDRQETQYF.

This clonotype was seen at least ten times. J is TRBJ2-1 and V is TRBV7-2; D is ambiguous. V lost 1 base and J lost 5, with 12 bases in between. The germline V gene has CDR1 SGHTA and CDR2 FQGNSA. CDR3 length equals 15 residues. The CDR3 DNA sequence: TGTGCCAGCAGCTTAGGGACGCGCCCCCACAATGAGCAGTTCTTC. It encodes CASSLGTRPHNEQFF.

Only a few counts were recorded for this clonotype. The chain has TRBV7-9 and TRBJ1-1; D ambiguous. V gave up 5 bases and J gave up 6 bases, with 13 bases separating them. CDR1 is SEHNR and CDR2 is FQNEAQ in the germline V gene (reference sequence). This CDR3 comprises 13 residues. The CDR3 sequence: CASSIGLGPEAFF. The CDR3, as DNA: TGTGCCAGCAGCATAGGACTCGGTCCTGAAGCTTTCTTT. Using reference TRBV7-9 and TRBJ1-1 for the parts outside the CDR3, the full variable domain is DTGVSQNPRHKITKRGQNVTFRCDPISEHNRLYWYRQTLGQGPEFLTYFQNEAQLEKSRLLSDRFSAERPKGSFSTLEIQRTEQGDSAMYLCASSIGLGPEAFFGQGTRLTVV.